This entry describes one T cell receptor beta chain. Clones were sequenced by immunoSEQ multiplex PCR, and TCRdb holds only the in-frame ones, with some missing. The sample includes under 130,000 clones, about 89% of them seen just once. The sample originates from a study of control samples from healthy donors and cancer patients. This CDR3 has 16 residues. The receptor was derived from a man in his 60s with lung cancer. The chain joins TRBV12-2 to TRBJ1-3. TRBV12-2 is listed as a pseudogene. The material sequenced was PBMCs. The CDR3 reads CASRSLQRPSGNTIYF. The DNA of the CDR3 is TGTGCAAGTCGCAGTCTACAGCGTCCTTCTGGAAACACCATATATTTT.